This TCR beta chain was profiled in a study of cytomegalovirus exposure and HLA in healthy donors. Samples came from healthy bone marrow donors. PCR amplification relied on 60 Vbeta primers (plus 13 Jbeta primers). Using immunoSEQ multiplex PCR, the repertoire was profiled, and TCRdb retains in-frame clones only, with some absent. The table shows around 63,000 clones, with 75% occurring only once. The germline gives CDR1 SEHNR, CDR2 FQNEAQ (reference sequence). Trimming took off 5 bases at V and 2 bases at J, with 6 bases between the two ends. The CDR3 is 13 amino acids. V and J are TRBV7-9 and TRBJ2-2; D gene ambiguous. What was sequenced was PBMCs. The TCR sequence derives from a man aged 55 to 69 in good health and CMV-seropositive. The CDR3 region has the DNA TGTGCCAGCAGCCTTTTCAACACCGGGGAGCTGTTTTTT. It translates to CASSLFNTGELFF.